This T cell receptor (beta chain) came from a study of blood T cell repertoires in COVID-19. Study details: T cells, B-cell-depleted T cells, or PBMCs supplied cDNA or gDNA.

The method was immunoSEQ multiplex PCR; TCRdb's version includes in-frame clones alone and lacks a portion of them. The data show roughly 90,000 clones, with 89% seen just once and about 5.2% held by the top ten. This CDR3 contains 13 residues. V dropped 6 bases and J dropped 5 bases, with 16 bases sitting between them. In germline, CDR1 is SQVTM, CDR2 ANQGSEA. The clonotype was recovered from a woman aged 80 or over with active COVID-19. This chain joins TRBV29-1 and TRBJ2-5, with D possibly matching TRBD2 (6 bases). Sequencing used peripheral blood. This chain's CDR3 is CSVGGGSQETQYF. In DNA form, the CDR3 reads TGCAGCGTGGGGGGTGGGAGCCAGGAGACCCAGTACTTC.